This is a list of T cell receptor beta chains from one sample in a study of post-analysis software for immune sequencing data. TCRdb re-analysed the PCR reads in MiXCR, keeping a single row per CDR3 protein. The sample includes over 250,000 distinct CDR3 sequences, around 34% of them seen just once. The sample taken for sequencing was blood. Receptors originate from a girl between 10 and 17 years old with multiple sclerosis. CDR3s include the opening cysteine and the closing phenylalanine or tryptophan. Fields, in order: clone size, J gene, V gene, D gene, CDR3 DNA, CDR3 protein. D genes are given only for firm matches. The listing skips clone size in some rows; elsewhere it reads once, few, many or a size class.

size: NA
J: TRBJ2-7
V: TRBV27
D: NA
DNA: TGTGCCAGCAGTCTAGGGGGGGTGCGGGAACGACCCTTCTACGAGCAGTACTTC
CDR3: CASSLGGVRERPFYEQYF

size: few
J: TRBJ1-6
V: TRBV12-3/TRBV12-4
D: NA
DNA: TGTGCCAGCAGTACTAAAGGCAGGGGAGGGGGGTCACCCCTCCACTTT
CDR3: CASSTKGRGGGSPLHF

size: NA
J: TRBJ1-1
V: TRBV12-3/TRBV12-4
D: TRBD1
DNA: TGTGCCAGCAGGGACAGGGAAGCTTTCTTT
CDR3: CASRDREAFF

size: many
J: TRBJ2-1
V: TRBV3-1
D: NA
DNA: TGTGCCAGCTCACCACTATCCAATGAGCAGTTCTTC
CDR3: CASSPLSNEQFF

size: few
J: TRBJ1-2
V: TRBV25-1
D: TRBD1
DNA: TGTGCCAGCAGTGTCGGAACTAGGGGGCTTCTTAGTGGCTACACCTTC
CDR3: CASSVGTRGLLSGYTF

size: NA
J: TRBJ2-5
V: TRBV5-1
D: NA
DNA: TGCGCCAGCAGCTTCGGGGATCAAGAGACCCAGTACTTC
CDR3: CASSFGDQETQYF

size: NA
J: TRBJ2-2
V: TRBV28
D: TRBD2
DNA: TGTGCCAGCAACTTAGCGGGGGGCGATAACACCGGGGAGCTGTTTTTT
CDR3: CASNLAGGDNTGELFF

size: NA
J: TRBJ2-3
V: TRBV29-1
D: TRBD1
DNA: TGCAGCGTTGGTCAGGGGGTTTCAGATACGCAGTATTTT
CDR3: CSVGQGVSDTQYF

size: NA
J: TRBJ2-1
V: TRBV7-9
D: NA
DNA: TGTGCCAGCAGCCCACCCGGAGGGAGACTAGAGCAGTTCTTC
CDR3: CASSPPGGRLEQFF

size: many
J: TRBJ2-7
V: TRBV7-9
D: NA
DNA: TGTGCCAGCAGCTTGGACCCTAGCTCCTACGAGCAGTACTTC
CDR3: CASSLDPSSYEQYF

size: NA
J: TRBJ1-2
V: TRBV11-2
D: NA
DNA: TGTGCCGGCAGTCCAACGACAGGAACCCTCTATGGCTACACCTTC
CDR3: CAGSPTTGTLYGYTF

size: NA
J: TRBJ2-2
V: TRBV5-1
D: NA
DNA: TGCGCCAGCAGCTTGGCTCCTACTTACACCGGGGAGCTGTTTTTT
CDR3: CASSLAPTYTGELFF

size: NA
J: TRBJ2-3
V: TRBV7-2
D: NA
DNA: TGTGCCAGCGGACTTCGACAGTTCACAGATACGCAGTATTTT
CDR3: CASGLRQFTDTQYF

size: NA
J: TRBJ2-3
V: TRBV15
D: NA
DNA: TGTGCCACCAGCTCCGGACAGACTGGCACAGATACGCAGTATTTT
CDR3: CATSSGQTGTDTQYF

size: many
J: TRBJ2-5
V: TRBV2
D: TRBD2
DNA: TGTGCCAGCAGCGCAGGGAGGGCAGAGACCCAGTACTTC
CDR3: CASSAGRAETQYF

size: few
J: TRBJ2-1
V: TRBV30
D: NA
DNA: TGTGCCTGGAGTACGGGGCGGGCCTCCGGGAATGAGCAGTTCTTC
CDR3: CAWSTGRASGNEQFF

size: many
J: TRBJ2-1
V: TRBV20-1
D: NA
DNA: TGCAGTGCTCTAAGGGACGGACACAATGAGCAGTTCTTC
CDR3: CSALRDGHNEQFF

size: NA
J: TRBJ2-5
V: TRBV29-1
D: NA
DNA: TGCAGCGTTGAGGGCCAGTACCAAGAGACCCAGTACTTC
CDR3: CSVEGQYQETQYF

size: NA
J: TRBJ1-5
V: TRBV12-3/TRBV12-4
D: TRBD1
DNA: TGTGCCAGCAGGCACCGGACAGGGTTGAAGCAGCCCCAGCATTTT
CDR3: CASRHRTGLKQPQHF

size: NA
J: TRBJ2-7
V: TRBV5-7
D: NA
DNA: TGTGCCAGCAGCTTGATTGGAATGGAGGTAGCGGCGCTCTACGAGCAGTACTTC
CDR3: CASSLIGMEVAALYEQYF

size: many
J: TRBJ2-1
V: TRBV24-1
D: TRBD1
DNA: TGTGCCACCAGTGATTCCGGGACAGGCCAGTTCTTC
CDR3: CATSDSGTGQFF

size: many
J: TRBJ2-5
V: TRBV5-1
D: TRBD2
DNA: TGCGCCAGCAGCTGGGCCCTTAGCGGGACGCAAGAGACCCAGTACTTC
CDR3: CASSWALSGTQETQYF

size: NA
J: TRBJ2-1
V: TRBV4-2
D: TRBD2
DNA: TGTGCCAGCAGCCCGGAAACGACTAGCGGGAGCCTCAATGAGCAGTTCTTC
CDR3: CASSPETTSGSLNEQFF

size: NA
J: TRBJ1-2
V: TRBV10-3
D: NA
DNA: TGTGCCATTCCCCTGTATGGCTACACCTTC
CDR3: CAIPLYGYTF

size: NA
J: TRBJ2-3
V: TRBV24-1
D: NA
DNA: TGTGCCACCAGTGATCAACCGGGCCTTTATACGCAGTATTTT
CDR3: CATSDQPGLYTQYF

size: many
J: TRBJ2-7
V: TRBV21-1
D: NA
DNA: TGTGCCAGCAGCAAAGGAGGACCGCCTGAGCAGTACTTC
CDR3: CASSKGGPPEQYF

size: many
J: TRBJ2-5
V: TRBV6-6
D: NA
DNA: TGTGCCAGCAGTTACTCCCACGAAGTCGAGACCCAGTACTTC
CDR3: CASSYSHEVETQYF

size: few
J: TRBJ2-2
V: TRBV11-2
D: TRBD2
DNA: TGTGCCAGCAGCTTAGCCCCGGCGACTAGCCGGCCCGGGGAGCTGTTTTTT
CDR3: CASSLAPATSRPGELFF

size: NA
J: TRBJ1-4
V: TRBV20-1
D: NA
DNA: TGCAGTGCTAGAGATTTTTGGGGGGCGGTAAATGAAAAACTGTTTTTT
CDR3: CSARDFWGAVNEKLFF

size: few
J: TRBJ2-1
V: TRBV6-5
D: NA
DNA: TGTGCCAGCAGTTACTCGCGCCCCAGGGATGGTAATGAGCAGTTCTTC
CDR3: CASSYSRPRDGNEQFF

size: NA
J: TRBJ2-3
V: TRBV7-2
D: TRBD2
DNA: TGTGCCAGCAGCACCCCGGCCCAGCGGGAGACCACAGATACGCAGTATTTT
CDR3: CASSTPAQRETTDTQYF

size: NA
J: TRBJ2-1
V: TRBV15
D: TRBD2
DNA: TGTGCCACCAGCAGACAAAGCGGGAGGGATCACAATGAGCAGTTCTTC
CDR3: CATSRQSGRDHNEQFF

size: many
J: TRBJ2-1
V: TRBV2
D: TRBD2
DNA: TGTGCCAGCACCGGGACTAGCGGGAGCTCTAATGAGCAGTTCTTC
CDR3: CASTGTSGSSNEQFF

size: many
J: TRBJ2-1
V: TRBV12-3/TRBV12-4
D: NA
DNA: TGTGCCAGCAGCCCAAAGGTTGCGCAGTTCTTC
CDR3: CASSPKVAQFF

size: NA
J: TRBJ2-5
V: TRBV20-1
D: TRBD2
DNA: TGCAGTGCTAGAGAATGGGCTAGCGGCCAAGAGACCCAGTACTTC
CDR3: CSAREWASGQETQYF

size: many
J: TRBJ1-1
V: TRBV29-1
D: NA
DNA: TGCAGCGTTGAAGGGCGGACGGCGAACACTGAAGCTTTCTTT
CDR3: CSVEGRTANTEAFF

size: NA
J: TRBJ2-4
V: TRBV20-1
D: TRBD1
DNA: TGCAGTGCTAGAGGGGAGAGCACAGGGGACATTCAGTACTTC
CDR3: CSARGESTGDIQYF

size: NA
J: TRBJ2-7
V: TRBV28
D: TRBD2
DNA: TGTGCCAGCAGCCCTGACGGACTAGGCGAGCAGTACTTC
CDR3: CASSPDGLGEQYF

size: NA
J: TRBJ2-1
V: TRBV5-1
D: TRBD1
DNA: TGCGCCAGCAGCTTAGCGGACAGGCCTTACAATGAGCAGTTCTTC
CDR3: CASSLADRPYNEQFF

size: few
J: TRBJ1-1
V: TRBV21-1
D: NA
DNA: TGTGCCAGCAGCACAGCAGACAGGGCCTGGAACACTGAAGCTTTCTTT
CDR3: CASSTADRAWNTEAFF

size: many
J: TRBJ1-1
V: TRBV2
D: NA
DNA: TGTGCCAGCAGTGGGGGGGTTATGAACACTGAAGCTTTCTTT
CDR3: CASSGGVMNTEAFF

size: many
J: TRBJ2-3
V: TRBV28
D: TRBD2
DNA: TGTGCCAGCAGGCCGAGGCGGGGGGTTAAAGATACGCAGTATTTT
CDR3: CASRPRRGVKDTQYF

size: many
J: TRBJ2-1
V: TRBV28
D: NA
DNA: TGTGCCAGCACGGAGACGGATTACAATGAGCAGTTCTTC
CDR3: CASTETDYNEQFF